The 5 T cell receptor beta chains given below trace back to one sample, sequenced in a study of cytomegalovirus exposure and HLA in healthy donors (dated by TCRdb to about 2017). The library was produced with the immunoSEQ multiplex PCR assay. A mixture of 60 forward primers for TCR Vbeta segments and 13 reverse primers for TCR Jbeta segments was used in the multiplex PCR. What TCRdb holds here is the immuneACCESS table cut down to in-frame rearrangements. Part of the clones is not present; checked against another copy, under half of the missing clones reflect an unresolved V gene, and the others are unexplained. In this sample's table one finds more than 70,000 clones. Jointly, the top ten make up approximately 1.4% of the sample. The sequencing input was PBMCs. These receptors were taken from a woman between 55 and 75 years old in good health and CMV-seronegative.

The CDR3 DNA is TGTGCCAGCATCAGACAGGGTTGGGAAAAACTGTTTTTT. This encodes CASIRQGWEKLFF. J is TRBJ1-4 and V is TRBV2; 7 bases map to TRBD1. The CDR3 is 13 residues long. The germline V gene encodes CDR1 SNHLY and CDR2 FYNNEI. J gave up 8 bases and V 7 bases, and 7 bases lay outside the gene matches.

The V call is TRBV6-5, the J call TRBJ1-6; D is undetermined. CDR1 and CDR2 from the germline V gene are MNHEY and SVGAGI. This CDR3 is 14 amino acids long. Trimming left V 0 bases short and J 9 bases short, with 9 bases between. For the CDR3, the DNA is TGTGCCAGCAGTTACTCTGGGCGAGTTTCACCCCTCCACTTT. Translation gives CASSYSGRVSPLHF.

The chain uses TRBV10-3 and TRBJ2-7, with a possible D match to TRBD1 (6 bases). The CDR3 is made up of 14 amino acids. Trimming removed 5 bases from V and 4 bases from J, with 15 bases in between. Germline lookup yields CDR1 ENHRY and CDR2 SYGVKD. The CDR3 here is CAISSAGVGYEQYF. CDR3 nucleotide sequence: TGTGCCATCAGTTCGGCAGGGGTCGGATACGAGCAGTACTTC.

V gene TRBV6-5 combines with J gene TRBJ2-3, with D possibly TRBD1 on 5 matching bases. This CDR3 spans 13 amino acids. Looked up from germline, CDR1 is MNHEY and CDR2 is SVGAGI. Trimming took 7 bases from V and 2 from J, leaving 10 bases between them. The CDR3 DNA reads TGTGCCAGCAAAAGGGGCGACACAGATACGCAGTATTTT. Translating it yields CASKRGDTDTQYF.

The genes are TRBV6-6 and TRBJ2-2; D is possibly TRBD1 (5 bases). V was pared by 6 bases and J by 6 bases, with 11 bases between. This CDR3 comprises 13 residues. CDR1 and CDR2 from the germline V gene are MNHNY and SVGAGI (reference sequence). The CDR3 DNA reads TGTGCCAGCAGCCCAGGGTATCCCGGGGAGCTGTTTTTT. It codes for CASSPGYPGELFF.